Sequencing of this TCR beta chain was carried out in a study of cytomegalovirus exposure and HLA in healthy donors. With regard to this clone: Its antigen is as yet unknown.

Study-wide results and caveats: A prior analysis recorded that most TCR beta V segments were productive about 90% or about 30% of the time. The study had only CMV serostatus as immune exposure information.

J gave up 3 bases and V 6 bases, and 3 bases lay outside the gene matches. Germline V gene data show CDR1 as LNHDA and CDR2 as SQIVND (reference sequence). CDR3 length: 13 amino acids. This PCR relied on a set of 60 Vbeta primers and 13 Jbeta primers. Sequenced by immunoSEQ multiplex PCR; TCRdb stores in-frame clones only, minus some. The repertoire holds approximately 150,000 clones, 78% seen once, with 2% to 2.5% in the top ten. Sequenced input: PBMCs. The receptor was derived from a woman aged 18-30 years in good health and CMV-seropositive. The genes are TRBV19 and TRBJ2-3; 7 nucleotides align to TRBD1. Written as DNA, the CDR3 is TGTGCCAGTAGCCGGACAGGTACAGATACGCAGTATTTT. It specifies CASSRTGTDTQYF.